The 30 T cell receptor beta chains in this list originate from one sample, sequenced in a study of spatial heterogeneity in lung cancer. TCRdb fed the 5' RACE reads into MiXCR, producing one record per CDR3 protein. The table lists fewer than 3,500 distinct CDR3 sequences, 20% of them singletons. As for time point: blood at routine non-recurrence follow-up after resection. The sample was PBMCs, taken at follow-up. These TCRs come from a male donor with early-stage non-small cell lung cancer.

This chain joins TRBV4-1 and TRBJ2-7, with D possibly matching TRBD1 (6 bases). Trimming removed 0 bases at V and 5 bases at J, with 17 bases between. The CDR3 is 16 residues long. In germline, CDR1 is MGHRA, CDR2 YSYEKL. CDR3 DNA: TGCGCCAGCAGCCAAGACCCAGGGGCCTGGGGCGACGAGCAGTACTTC. Its protein is CASSQDPGAWGDEQYF.

This clonotype was observed many times. V is TRBV7-9 and J is TRBJ2-1, with 7 bases aligning to TRBD2. The CDR3 contains 11 residues. The V gene end was trimmed by 5 bases and the J gene end by 16 bases; junction bases not matched to a gene: 8. The germline V gene encodes CDR1 SEHNR and CDR2 FQNEAQ (reference sequence). The CDR3 DNA reads TGTGCCAGCAGCCTCGCCCGGGACTATTTCTTC. Translating it yields CASSLARDYFF.

This chain uses TRBV7-9 with TRBJ2-3; 13 positions agree with TRBD2. The CDR3 runs 18 residues. Trimming took 4 bases from V and 4 from J; bases not matched to a gene: 11. CDR1 and CDR2 from the germline V gene are SEHNR and FQNEAQ (reference sequence). CDR3 residues: CASSSQARLAGGADTQYF. Written as DNA, the CDR3 is TGTGCCAGCAGCTCCCAGGCCCGACTAGCGGGGGGCGCAGATACGCAGTATTTT.

This clonotype is labeled medium-sized. The rearrangement joins TRBV6-2 or TRBV6-3 to TRBJ2-6; 8 bases map to TRBD2. The CDR3 spans 14 residues. Germline V gene data show CDR1 as MNHEY and CDR2 as SVGEGT. The V and J ends lost 8 bases and 7 bases, in that order; junction bases with no gene match: 7. DNA for the CDR3: TGTGCCAGCTCGATAGCGGGATTCGCCAACGTCCTGACTTTC. Translation gives CASSIAGFANVLTF.

This clonotype was counted ten times or more. The rearrangement joins TRBV7-2 to TRBJ2-1, with D unresolved. Trimming removed 1 base at V and 7 bases at J, with 8 bases between. Germline lookup yields CDR1 SGHTA and CDR2 FQGNSA. The CDR3 contains 13 residues. The CDR3 sequence: CASSLGSANEQFF. The DNA of the CDR3 is TGTGCCAGCAGCTTAGGTTCAGCGAATGAGCAGTTCTTC. Filled out from reference TRBV7-2 and TRBJ2-1, the complete variable domain reads GAGVSQSPSNKVTEKGKDVELRCDPISGHTALYWYRQSLGQGLEFLIYFQGNSAPDKSGLPSDRFSAERTGGSVSTLTIQRTQQEDSAVYLCASSLGSANEQFFGPGTRLTVL.

Within the sample, this clonotype is large. This chain uses TRBV11-2 with TRBJ2-1; weak D call: TRBD1 (6 bases). Germline V gene data show CDR1 as SGHAT and CDR2 as FQNNGV. V was cut by 5 bases and J by 2 bases, with 16 bases left in between. The CDR3 consists of 16 residues. The CDR3: CASSLSGTLTYNEQFF. Here the CDR3 DNA reads TGTGCCAGCAGCCTGTCCGGGACATTGACCTACAATGAGCAGTTCTTC.

This clonotype was counted many times. The rearrangement links TRBV4-1 to TRBJ2-1; D gene uncertain. Trimming removed 4 bases at V and 4 bases at J, with 11 bases between. Per the germline V gene, CDR1 is MGHRA and CDR2 is YSYEKL. The CDR3 loop spans 14 amino acids. The CDR3 DNA is TGCGCCAGCAGCCCCCTAGTTGGGTACAATGAGCAGTTCTTC. It yields the protein CASSPLVGYNEQFF.

This clonotype showed up many times. This chain joins TRBV7-7 and TRBJ2-2, with TRBD2 matching over 11 bases. The CDR3 spans 16 residues. The junction had 6 bases not matched to a gene; V was cut back by 5 bases and J by 4 bases. The germline gives CDR1 SSHAT, CDR2 FNYEAQ (reference sequence). In DNA, the CDR3 is TGTGCCAGCAGCCAAACTAGCGGGAGACCCACCGGGGAGCTGTTTTTT. Protein: CASSQTSGRPTGELFF.

This clonotype is classed as medium-sized (0.01 to 0.1%). The rearrangement uses TRBV19 and TRBJ1-5; no definite D call. The CDR3 sequence is 12 residues long. V gave up 4 bases and J gave up 4 bases, with 5 bases separating them. Germline V gene lookup returns CDR1 LNHDA and CDR2 SQIVND (reference sequence). The CDR3 sequence: CASSTLNQPQHF. The CDR3 coding sequence is TGTGCCAGTAGTACCTTGAATCAGCCCCAGCATTTT.

The chain combines TRBV12-3 or TRBV12-4 with TRBJ2-3; 7 positions match TRBD1. V was clipped by 2 bases and J by 1 base; unmatched bases: 6. This CDR3 has 16 residues. The CDR3 region is CASSLYLTGGTDTQYF. CDR3 DNA sequence: TGTGCCAGCAGTTTATATCTTACAGGGGGCACAGATACGCAGTATTTT.

The chain employs TRBV24-1 and TRBJ2-3; 10 bases fit TRBD2. The CDR3 length is 16 residues. Losses at the gene ends were 0 bases for V and 4 bases for J; bases not matched to a gene: 3. Germline V lookup: CDR1 KGHDR, CDR2 SFDVKD. CDR3 region: CATSDLERGGADTQYF. CDR3 nucleotide sequence: TGTGCCACCAGTGATTTGGAGCGGGGGGGCGCAGATACGCAGTATTTT.

This clonotype is medium-sized within its sample. The chain carries TRBV18 and TRBJ2-3; TRBD2 aligns across 13 bases. This CDR3 region has 15 residues. Trimming took 3 bases from V and 5 from J; bases not matched to a gene: 2. Germline CDR1 KGHSH, CDR2 LQKENI. Here the CDR3 DNA reads TGTGCCAGCTCACCGGGACTAGCGGGAATAGATACGCAGTATTTT. Protein sequence: CASSPGLAGIDTQYF.

V gene TRBV7-2 combines with J gene TRBJ2-3; TRBD1 matches 11 bases. The CDR3 runs 15 residues. CDR1 is SGHTA and CDR2 is FQGNSA in the germline V gene. Trimming at V came to 6 bases and at J to 3 bases, leaving 5 bases not matched to a gene. The CDR3: CASRGQGAPTDTQYF. The CDR3 bases are TGTGCCAGCAGAGGACAGGGGGCGCCGACAGATACGCAGTATTTT.

By share, this clonotype counts as medium-sized (0.01 to 0.1%). The chain recombines TRBV7-9 with TRBJ2-5; TRBD1 aligns across 8 bases. The V gene end was trimmed by 8 bases and the J gene end by 1 base; junction bases not matched to a gene: 6. The CDR3 totals 14 residues. The V gene's germline CDR1 is SEHNR and CDR2 FQNEAQ (reference sequence). The CDR3 protein is CASGDRRVQETQYF. The CDR3 coding sequence is TGTGCCAGCGGGGACAGGAGGGTCCAAGAGACCCAGTACTTC.

In this sample, this clonotype turned up a few times. The chain is built from TRBV9 and TRBJ2-3, with 8 bases fitting TRBD2. Germline V gene data show CDR1 as SGDLS and CDR2 as YYNGEE. J lost 1 base, V lost 0 bases, and 7 bases had no gene match. This CDR3 spans 17 amino acids. This CDR3 reads CASSVEKREYGTDTQYF. CDR3 DNA sequence: TGTGCCAGCAGCGTAGAAAAGCGGGAGTATGGCACAGATACGCAGTATTTT.

This clonotype is deemed medium-sized. The V gene is TRBV4-2, the J gene TRBJ2-5, with D possibly TRBD1 on 5 matching bases. The CDR3 totals 15 residues. V was trimmed by 3 bases and J by 5 bases, leaving 16 bases between them. CDR1 and CDR2 (germline): LGHNA, YNFKEQ. CDR3 protein: CASSQEDRQMETQYF. The CDR3 bases are TGTGCCAGCAGCCAGGAAGACAGACAGATGGAGACCCAGTACTTC.

By share, this clonotype counts as medium-sized (0.01 to 0.1%). The CDR3, as DNA: TGTGCCAGCAGCTTATGGAAGAGAGCCAAAAACATTCAGTACTTC. Residues: CASSLWKRAKNIQYF. V is TRBV7-9 and J is TRBJ2-4; D uncertain. The CDR3 extends over 15 amino acids. V dropped 2 bases and J dropped 0 bases, with 8 bases sitting between them. The germline V gene encodes CDR1 SEHNR and CDR2 FQNEAQ (reference sequence). The full variable domain, rest sourced from reference TRBV7-9 and TRBJ2-4, is DTGVSQNPRHKITKRGQNVTFRCDPISEHNRLYWYRQTLGQGPEFLTYFQNEAQLEKSRLLSDRFSAERPKGSFSTLEIQRTEQGDSAMYLCASSLWKRAKNIQYFGAGTRLSVL.

Many counts were recorded for this clonotype. The junction does not match germline at one end; this may be a read error. CDR3 DNA: TGTGCCAGCAGCGCGCCCGGGACAGGGGTTGAAAAACAGTTTTTT. It yields the protein CASSAPGTGVEKQFF. The gene calls are TRBV7-2 and TRBJ1-4, with 10 bases fitting TRBD1. The CDR3 spans 15 residues. Germline V gene sequence: CDR1 SGHTA, CDR2 FQGNSA. Looking up the rest from reference TRBV7-2 and TRBJ1-4 gives the full variable domain: GAGVSQSPSNKVTEKGKDVELRCDPISGHTALYWYRQSLGQGLEFLIYFQGNSAPDKSGLPSDRFSAERTGGSVSTLTIQRTQQEDSAVYLCASSAPGTGVEKQFFGSGTQLSVL.

The rearrangement uses TRBV4-3 and TRBJ1-2; 8 nucleotides align to TRBD1. V was clipped by 0 bases and J by 5 bases; unmatched bases: 11. The CDR3 loop spans 17 amino acids. CDR1 is LGHNA and CDR2 is YSLEER in the germline V gene. The CDR3 protein is CASSQDAGQERPYGYTF. As DNA, the CDR3 is TGCGCCAGCAGCCAAGATGCGGGACAGGAAAGACCTTATGGCTACACCTTC.

This clonotype has just a few counts. The chain carries TRBV2 and TRBJ2-1; 11 nucleotides line up with TRBD2. The ends lost 7 bases at V and 7 bases at J; junction bases unmatched: 6. There are 14 residues in the CDR3. The germline V gene encodes CDR1 SNHLY and CDR2 FYNNEI. The CDR3 DNA follows: TGTGCCAGCATGATAACTAGCGGGGGTAATGAGCAGTTCTTC. Translating gives CASMITSGGNEQFF.

The chain employs TRBV3-1 and TRBJ2-3; TRBD1 matches at 9 bases. CDR3 length: 15 amino acids. The germline V gene encodes CDR1 LGHDT and CDR2 YNNKEL (reference sequence). With V trimmed by 4 bases and J by 5 bases, 7 bases remained unmatched. CDR3 amino acids: CASSPGTGFVDTQYF. The CDR3 bases are TGTGCCAGCAGCCCCGGGACAGGGTTTGTAGATACGCAGTATTTT.

By share of the sample, this clonotype is medium-sized (0.01 to 0.1%). The chain is built from TRBV25-1 and TRBJ2-7; D gene uncertain. The V gene lost 5 bases and the J gene lost 4 bases, with 12 bases spanning the gap. Looked up from germline, CDR1 is MGHDK and CDR2 is SYGVNS. The length of the CDR3 is 13 residues. The CDR3 DNA reads TGTGCCAGCAGTCCAGACTTGAGATACGAGCAGTACTTC. This gives the protein CASSPDLRYEQYF.

This clonotype is labeled as medium-sized. V gene TRBV24-1 combines with J gene TRBJ1-4, with TRBD1 matching 10 bases. Trimming removed 3 bases from V and 5 bases from J; junction bases left unmatched: 2. From germline, CDR1 is KGHDR and CDR2 SFDVKD. This CDR3 is built from 15 residues. The CDR3 DNA is TGTGCCACCAGTGATCCGGGACAGGGGAATGAAAAACTGTTTTTT. Translating gives CATSDPGQGNEKLFF.

This clonotype is termed medium-sized (0.01 to 0.1%). The chain combines TRBV6-2 or TRBV6-3 with TRBJ1-1; D is possibly TRBD1 (5 bases). V lost 3 bases, J lost 2 bases, and 16 bases lay in between. The CDR3 sequence is 16 residues long. Germline V gives CDR1 MNHEY, CDR2 SVGEGT. In nucleotides, the CDR3 is TGTGCCAGCAGTTATCGGGGGACTCGGGGAAACACTGAAGCTTTCTTT. This translates into CASSYRGTRGNTEAFF.

The chain is built from TRBV4-1 and TRBJ2-2; D unclear. Per germline, CDR1 MGHRA and CDR2 YSYEKL. The CDR3 length is 13 residues. The V end was cut by 1 base, the J end by 6 bases, with 6 bases between. CDR3 loop: CASSQGRAGELFF. As DNA, the CDR3 is TGCGCCAGCAGCCAAGGTCGCGCCGGGGAGCTGTTTTTT.

The CDR3 bases are TGTGCCAGCAGTTGGACTGTCGGAAATGAGCAGTTCTTC. Residues: CASSWTVGNEQFF. The chain is built from TRBV2 and TRBJ2-1; D possibly corresponds to TRBD2 (5 bases). Germline CDR1 and CDR2: SNHLY and FYNNEI. The CDR3 extends over 13 amino acids. Trimming pared 5 bases from V and 7 bases from J, leaving 12 bases between.

This clonotype is categorized as medium-sized. CDR3 residues: CASSLGLAPDTQYF. The CDR3 region has the DNA TGTGCCAGCAGCTTAGGCCTAGCACCCGATACGCAGTATTTT. The chain has TRBV7-2 and TRBJ2-3; possibly TRBD2 for D (5 bases). V was cut by 1 base and J by 6 bases, with 11 bases left in between. Germline CDR1 reads SGHTA; CDR2 reads FQGNSA. This CDR3 is built from 14 residues.

This clonotype has just a few counts. V usage is TRBV20-1 and J usage is TRBJ2-6; no reliable D call. Trimming shortened V by 3 bases and J by 2 bases, and 5 bases separated the two germline ends. This CDR3 spans 13 amino acids. Germline CDR1 reads DFQATT; CDR2 reads SNEGSKA (reference sequence). CDR3 sequence: CSASPPGANVLTF. CDR3 nucleotides: TGCAGTGCTAGCCCCCCTGGGGCCAACGTCCTGACTTTC.

This clonotype was seen only a few times. One junction end disagrees with the germline gene, perhaps due to a read error. The rearrangement uses TRBV7-7 and TRBJ2-3; no reliable D call. The germline V gene encodes CDR1 SSHAT and CDR2 FNYEAQ (reference sequence). The CDR3 has 13 amino acids. Written as DNA, the CDR3 is TGTGCTAGCAGCTTTTCCCGCACAGATACGCAGTATTTT. It yields the protein CASSFSRTDTQYF.

The chain joins TRBV4-3 to TRBJ1-4; possibly TRBD1 for D (6 bases). Germline CDR1 LGHNA, CDR2 YSLEER. Trimming cost V 1 base and J 2 bases, with 11 bases left between them. There are 16 residues in the CDR3. CDR3 coding DNA: TGCGCCAGCAGCCAAGCGAGGGGGTCTACTAATGAAAAACTGTTTTTT. Its translation: CASSQARGSTNEKLFF.